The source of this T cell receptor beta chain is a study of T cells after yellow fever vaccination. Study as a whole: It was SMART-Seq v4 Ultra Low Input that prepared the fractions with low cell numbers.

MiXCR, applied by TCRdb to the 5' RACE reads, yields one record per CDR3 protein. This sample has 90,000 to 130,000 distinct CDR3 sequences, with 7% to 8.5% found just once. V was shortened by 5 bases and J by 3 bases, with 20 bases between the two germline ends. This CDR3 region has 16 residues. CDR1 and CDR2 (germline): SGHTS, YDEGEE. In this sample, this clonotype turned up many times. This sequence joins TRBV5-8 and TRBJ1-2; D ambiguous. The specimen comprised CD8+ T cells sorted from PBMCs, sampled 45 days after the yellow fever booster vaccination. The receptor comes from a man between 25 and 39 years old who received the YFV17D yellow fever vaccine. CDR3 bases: TGTGCCAGCAGTCGTCATAGCGGCGAAGTGGACTATGGCTACACCTTC. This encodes CASSRHSGEVDYGYTF.